Presented here are 20 T cell receptor beta chains from one specimen sequenced in a study of breast tumors, draining lymph nodes, adjacent tissues. Axillary draining lymph nodes of breast cancer patients supplied the node samples. TCRdb passed the multiplex PCR reads through MiXCR, listing each CDR3 protein once. This sample has 100,000 to 150,000 distinct CDR3 sequences, with about 20% found just once. Sequencing was performed on axillary lymph node tissue. The receptors were sampled from a female donor with breast cancer. Some clones in this sample may be carry-over from other donors' samples.

This clonotype was counted many times. The chain is built from TRBV7-9 and TRBJ2-5; 7 bases align to TRBD1. In germline, CDR1 is SEHNR, CDR2 FQNEAQ (reference sequence). The CDR3 sequence is 15 residues long. The ends lost 5 bases at V and 4 bases at J; junction bases unmatched: 10. CDR3 amino acids: CASSPGTAGGETQYF. CDR3 coding DNA: TGTGCCAGCAGCCCCGGGACAGCCGGCGGAGAGACCCAGTACTTC.

The table lists this clonotype with many counts. This chain connects TRBV28 to TRBJ2-7; D ambiguous. Germline V lookup: CDR1 MDHEN, CDR2 SYDVKM. CDR3 size: 11 residues. V was shortened by 6 bases and J by 7 bases, with 10 bases between the two germline ends. The CDR3 reads CASRSLGEQYF. The CDR3 DNA reads as TGTGCCAGCAGAAGCCTCGGGGAGCAGTACTTC. The variable domain in full, completed from reference TRBV28 and TRBJ2-7, reads DVKVTQSSRYLVKRTGEKVFLECVQDMDHENMFWYRQDPGLGLRLIYFSYDVKMKEKGDIPEGYSVSREKKERFSLILESASTNQTSMYLCASRSLGEQYFGPGTRLTVT.

Many counts were recorded for this clonotype. This sequence joins TRBV20-1 and TRBJ2-5; TRBD2 might be the D (5 bases). Germline V gene data show CDR1 as DFQATT and CDR2 as SNEGSKA (reference sequence). V lost 0 bases to trimming and J lost 7 bases, with 15 bases between them. The CDR3 is 14 residues long. CDR3 nucleotide sequence: TGCAGTGCTAGAGACCCGGGGTTAGTGGTGACCCAGTACTTC. As protein: CSARDPGLVVTQYF.

With regard to this clonotype: A much larger clone lies one base from this, so it may be a read error. The V and J genes are TRBV19 and TRBJ2-5, with unresolved D. The CDR3 length is 13 residues. The germline V gene encodes CDR1 LNHDA and CDR2 SQIVND (reference sequence). The CDR3 DNA is TGTGCCAGTGGTATAATAGGACAAGAGACCCAGTACTTC. It codes for CASGIIGQETQYF.

This clonotype was detected ten times or more. In DNA form, the CDR3 reads TGTGCCAGCAGTGAAGGACAGTATATTGGCTACACCTTC. This gives the protein CASSEGQYIGYTF. The chain has TRBV6-1 and TRBJ1-2; tentative D call: TRBD1 (5 bases). Looked up from germline, CDR1 is MNHNS and CDR2 is SASEGT. Trimming shortened V by 1 base and J by 7 bases, and 10 bases separated the two germline ends. This CDR3 is 13 amino acids long.

The sample holds many counts of this clonotype. The rearrangement uses TRBV20-1 and TRBJ2-5; the D is unclear. CDR1 and CDR2 from the germline V gene are DFQATT and SNEGSKA (reference sequence). V lost 0 bases and J lost 2, with 10 bases in between. The CDR3 loop spans 14 amino acids. For the CDR3, the DNA is TGCAGTGCTAGAGACCTACAGAAACAAGAGACCCAGTACTTC. As protein: CSARDLQKQETQYF.

Ten or more counts support this clonotype. V gene TRBV6-1 combines with J gene TRBJ2-7; TRBD2 might be the D (6 bases). V lost 7 bases, J lost 4 bases, and 14 bases lay in between. The germline V gene has CDR1 MNHNS and CDR2 SASEGT. CDR3 length: 13 residues. The DNA for the CDR3 is TGTGCCAGCATAGAGGAGGGCCGTTACGAGCAGTACTTC. Translated: CASIEEGRYEQYF.

This clonotype has just a few counts. This chain links TRBV27 with TRBJ2-1, with D hard to call. Germline CDR1 and CDR2: MNHEY and SMNVEV (reference sequence). This CDR3 has 16 amino acids. The V end lost 1 base, the J end lost 4 bases, and 14 bases lay between the germline ends. CDR3 region: CASSLFGDGKYNEQFF. Written as DNA, the CDR3 is TGTGCCAGCAGTTTATTTGGCGACGGAAAATACAATGAGCAGTTCTTC.

The table lists this clonotype with many counts. The gene calls are TRBV30 and TRBJ1-5, with 7 nucleotides matching TRBD1. V gave up 5 bases and J gave up 2 bases; unmatched junction bases: 6. This CDR3 has 14 amino acids. Looked up from germline, CDR1 is GTSNPN and CDR2 is SVGIG (reference sequence). The CDR3 nucleotides read TGTGCCTGGTCACGACAGGGCGGCAATCAGCCCCAGCATTTT. This codes for CAWSRQGGNQPQHF.

Of note for this clonotype: A much larger clone lies one base from this, so it may be a read error. The V and J genes are TRBV19 and TRBJ1-5, with D unclear. The V end lost 3 bases, the J end lost 9 bases, and 9 bases lay between the germline ends. This CDR3 spans 12 amino acids. CDR1 and CDR2 from the germline V gene are LNHDA and SQIVND (reference sequence). CDR3 region: CASSIRTWPQHF. The CDR3 nucleotides are TGTGCCAGTAGTATCAGGACCTGGCCCCAGCATTTT.

This clonotype occurred many times. The chain couples TRBV11-2 to TRBJ2-2; D might be TRBD1 (5 bases). V was pared by 2 bases and J by 3 bases, with 13 bases between. CDR1 is SGHAT and CDR2 is FQNNGV in the germline V gene. This CDR3 spans 16 amino acids. DNA for the CDR3: TGTGCCAGCAGCTTACGGCAGGGTAAGGACACCGGGGAGCTGTTTTTT. It yields the protein CASSLRQGKDTGELFF.

This clonotype was counted at least ten times. CDR3 protein: CSASDSLYGYTF. Written as DNA, the CDR3 is TGCAGTGCTTCTGACAGCCTCTATGGCTACACCTTC. This rearrangement joins TRBV20-1 to TRBJ1-2; D may be TRBD1 (5 bases). With 5 bases removed from V and 4 bases from J, the gap between germline ends came to 11 bases. CDR3 length equals 12 residues. Germline V gene data show CDR1 as DFQATT and CDR2 as SNEGSKA (reference sequence).

This clonotype came up many times. The rearrangement uses TRBV20-1 and TRBJ1-4; no clear D gene. CDR3 length: 15 residues. V gave up 3 bases and J gave up 8 bases, with 19 bases separating them. Germline V gives CDR1 DFQATT, CDR2 SNEGSKA (reference sequence). Here the CDR3 DNA reads TGCAGTGCTAGGGCTCGGAGCCAAGGTTCGGAAAAACTGTTTTTT. Translation gives CSARARSQGSEKLFF.

This clonotype was detected only a few times. The chain has TRBV19 and TRBJ2-5; the D gene is possibly TRBD2 (6 bases). The V end was cut by 6 bases, the J end by 5 bases, with 19 bases between. The CDR3 is 15 residues long. Germline V lookup: CDR1 LNHDA, CDR2 SQIVND (reference sequence). The CDR3 protein is CASSPDSGGSETQYF. DNA for the CDR3: TGTGCCAGTAGCCCCGACAGTGGGGGGTCGGAGACCCAGTACTTC.

This clonotype was detected many times. This sequence joins TRBV7-9 and TRBJ1-3; 7 nucleotides agree with TRBD1. The CDR3 consists of 18 residues. V gave up 5 bases and J gave up 0 bases; unmatched junction bases: 13. CDR1 is SEHNR, CDR2 FQNEAQ, per germline (reference sequence). The CDR3, as DNA: TGTGCCAGCAGCCTACCTCAGGGGGAAGCGTCCTCTGGAAACACCATATATTTT. This encodes CASSLPQGEASSGNTIYF. Full variable domain (rest looked up from reference TRBV7-9 and TRBJ1-3): DTGVSQNPRHKITKRGQNVTFRCDPISEHNRLYWYRQTLGQGPEFLTYFQNEAQLEKSRLLSDRFSAERPKGSFSTLEIQRTEQGDSAMYLCASSLPQGEASSGNTIYFGEGSWLTVV.

There are many counts of this clonotype. V and J are TRBV19 and TRBJ2-3; D is unclear. Germline CDR1 is LNHDA and CDR2 is SQIVND (reference sequence). Trimming took 6 bases from V and 2 from J, leaving 9 bases between them. The CDR3 has 13 residues. This CDR3 is CASRDVTTDTQYF. For the CDR3, the DNA is TGTGCCAGTAGGGACGTTACCACAGATACGCAGTATTTT.

This clonotype was observed at least ten times. V and J are TRBV12-3 or TRBV12-4 and TRBJ2-5; either TRBD1 or TRBD2 may supply D (5 bases each). The CDR3 consists of 13 residues. Trimming pared 7 bases from V and 5 bases from J, leaving 14 bases between. The chain's CDR3 is CASTTGTGETQYF. The CDR3 DNA reads as TGTGCCAGCACCACGGGGACGGGGGAGACCCAGTACTTC.

This clonotype was recorded many times. The gene calls are TRBV2 and TRBJ1-5, with 7 bases fitting TRBD1. The CDR3 consists of 14 residues. Germline CDR1 is SNHLY and CDR2 is FYNNEI. The V segment lost 6 bases and the J segment 3 bases; nucleotides outside the gene matches: 5. The CDR3 protein is CASSEDRINQPQHF. In DNA form, the CDR3 reads TGTGCCAGCAGCGAGGACAGGATCAATCAGCCCCAGCATTTT.

This clonotype was counted many times. The chain links TRBV11-2 to TRBJ1-4; tentatively, D is TRBD1 (5 bases). The germline V gene encodes CDR1 SGHAT and CDR2 FQNNGV. The V and J ends lost 1 base and 5 bases respectively, with 14 bases between them. The CDR3 is made up of 16 amino acids. The CDR3 sequence is CASSLVYGKGNEKLFF. The CDR3 DNA reads TGTGCCAGCAGCTTAGTGTATGGGAAGGGGAATGAAAAACTGTTTTTT. The full variable domain, completed using reference TRBV11-2 and TRBJ1-4, is EAGVAQSPRYKIIEKRQSVAFWCNPISGHATLYWYQQILGQGPKLLIQFQNNGVVDDSQLPKDRFSAERLKGVDSTLKIQPAKLEDSAVYLCASSLVYGKGNEKLFFGSGTQLSVL.

This clonotype appeared many times. The chain employs TRBV2 and TRBJ1-6; possible D gene TRBD1, 6 bases. Trimming pared 4 bases from V and 4 bases from J, leaving 8 bases between. The CDR3 contains 14 residues. Germline V gene lookup returns CDR1 SNHLY and CDR2 FYNNEI. The CDR3 here is CASSATGYNSPLHF. CDR3 DNA sequence: TGTGCCAGCAGTGCTACAGGGTATAATTCACCCCTCCACTTT.